The clone carrying this T cell receptor beta chain was seen only once. The CDR3 runs to 15 residues. CDR1 and CDR2 (germline): LNHDA, SQIVND (reference sequence). V dropped 7 bases and J dropped 1 base, with 15 bases sitting between them. The source of the sample is a study of identical twins. Template switching added a universal primer site, and cDNA bore unique molecular identifiers. Each CDR3 protein gets one entry after TCRdb re-called the 5' RACE reads with MiXCR. The sample has 520,000 or so distinct CDR3 sequences, roughly 21% seen once. These data also formed part of another study, on T cells expressing NK-cell markers. As reported in that work: Sorted CD3+CD56+NKG2C+, CD3+CD56+NKG2C- and CD3+CD56-NKG2C+ T cells provided the TCR beta repertoires. In the group of eight sequenced donors, seven were HCMV-seropositive and one was seronegative.

The chain recombines TRBV19 with TRBJ2-3; no clear D gene. The sample was CD4+ T cells sorted from blood. This sequence originates from a woman aged 18-35 years in good health. The CDR3 reads CASTRVIRGTDTQYF. CDR3 nucleotide sequence: TGTGCCAGTACCCGGGTTATTCGCGGCACAGATACGCAGTATTTT.